The entry below gives a single TCR beta chain sequence along with its context. The record originates from a study of lymphopenia after photon versus proton radiotherapy. Germline CDR1 and CDR2: KGHSH and LQKENI. The V gene end was trimmed by 0 bases and the J gene end by 0 bases; junction bases not matched to a gene: 8. This CDR3 is 18 amino acids long. Produced via immunoSEQ multiplex PCR; TCRdb's table is partial and in-frame only. Found here are around 28,000 clones, roughly four fifths of them singletons; the top ten hold approximately 30%. The source is a man aged 50 or older with gastric cancer. The chain joins TRBV18 to TRBJ1-1, with TRBD1 identical over 9 bases. Source: peripheral blood, taken from a patient treated with photon-based radiotherapy. CDR3 residues: CASSPPYRGPSVNTEAFF. DNA of the CDR3: TGTGCCAGCTCACCACCATACAGGGGGCCCTCTGTGAACACTGAAGCTTTCTTT.